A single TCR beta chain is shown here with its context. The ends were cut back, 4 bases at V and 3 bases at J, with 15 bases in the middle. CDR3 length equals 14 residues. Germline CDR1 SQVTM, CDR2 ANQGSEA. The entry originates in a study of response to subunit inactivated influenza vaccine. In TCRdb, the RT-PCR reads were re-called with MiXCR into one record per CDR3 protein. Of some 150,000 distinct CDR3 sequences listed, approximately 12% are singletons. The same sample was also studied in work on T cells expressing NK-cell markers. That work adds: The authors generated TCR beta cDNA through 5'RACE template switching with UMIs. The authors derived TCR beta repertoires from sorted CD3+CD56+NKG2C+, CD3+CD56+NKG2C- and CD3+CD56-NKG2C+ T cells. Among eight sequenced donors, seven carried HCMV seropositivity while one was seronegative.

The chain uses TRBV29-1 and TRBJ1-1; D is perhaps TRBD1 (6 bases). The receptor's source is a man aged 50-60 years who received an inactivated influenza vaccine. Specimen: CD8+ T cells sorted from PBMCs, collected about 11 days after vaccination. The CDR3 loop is CSVVGHRADTEAFF. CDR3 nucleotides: TGCAGCGTTGTTGGTCACAGGGCTGACACTGAAGCTTTCTTT.